These 8 T cell receptor beta chains share one sample of origin, sequenced in a study of neoadjuvant anti-PD-1 for oral cavity cancer (dated by TCRdb to the early 2020s). Receptor amplification or capture employed the immunoSEQ multiplex PCR assay. Entries here come from immuneACCESS through TCRdb and include only in-frame sequences with V and J called. Some clones fail to appear in such tables; in the studies checked, an unresolved V gene covers under half of the shortfall, and the cause of the remainder is unknown. Counted in this sample were 16,000 or so clones; roughly three fifths of them appeared once. The ten biggest clones cover approximately 2.8% of the sample. What this sample's time point label stands for: before neoadjuvant nivolumab. The source material was PBMCs, sampled before nivolumab (anti-PD-1) treatment. The receptors shown here come from a person aged 40 to 85 with oral cavity squamous cell carcinoma.

This rearrangement joins TRBV25-1 to TRBJ2-2, with TRBD2 matching 11 bases. J lost 5 bases, V lost 8 bases, and 13 bases had no gene match. The germline gives CDR1 MGHDK, CDR2 SYGVNS. This CDR3 has 17 amino acids. The CDR3 reads CASGTSGSTALTGELFF. The CDR3 nucleotides are TGTGCCAGCGGAACTAGCGGGAGCACGGCCCTTACCGGGGAGCTGTTTTTT.

The rearrangement uses TRBV6-5 and TRBJ2-1; tentatively, D is TRBD2 (6 bases). V was cut by 2 bases and J by 0 bases, with 11 bases left in between. Per germline, CDR1 MNHEY and CDR2 SVGAGI. The CDR3 has 16 residues. CDR3 in DNA: TGTGCCAGCAGTTACGGGACGCGGGGCTCCTACAATGAGCAGTTCTTC. Translated, it gives CASSYGTRGSYNEQFF.

This clone was picked up a small number of times. J is TRBJ2-1 and V is TRBV30; D gene unclear. The CDR3 sequence is 14 residues long. CDR1 is GTSNPN and CDR2 is SVGIG in the germline V gene (reference sequence). V gave up 8 bases and J gave up 2 bases, with 16 bases separating them. The CDR3 sequence: CAAVTADTYNEQFF. CDR3 nucleotides: TGTGCCGCGGTCACGGCGGATACCTACAATGAGCAGTTCTTC. The variable domain in full, with the rest retrieved from reference TRBV30 and TRBJ2-1, is SQTIHQWPATLVQPVGSPLSLECTVEGTSNPNLYWYRQAAGRGLQLLFYSVGIGQISSEVPQNLSASRPQDRQFILSSKKLLLSDSGFYLCAAVTADTYNEQFFGPGTRLTVL.

Note on this clone: The same CDR3 can be traced to other DNA sequences in this sample. The V and J genes are TRBV2 and TRBJ2-1, with D unresolved. The germline gives CDR1 SNHLY, CDR2 FYNNEI. The ends were cut back, 4 bases at V and 4 bases at J, with 2 bases in the middle. This CDR3 comprises 11 residues. This chain's CDR3 is CASSVYNEQFF. The CDR3 coding sequence is TGTGCCAGCAGTGTTTACAATGAGCAGTTCTTC.

This clone was observed a handful of times. The chain recombines TRBV7-2 with TRBJ2-5; 7 bases are a match to TRBD2. The trim removed 5 bases at V and 5 bases at J, leaving 11 bases unmatched. The CDR3 length is 15 residues. In germline, CDR1 is SGHTA, CDR2 FQGNSA. CDR3 region: CASSQLAAQRETQYF. The CDR3 DNA reads as TGTGCCAGCAGCCAGCTAGCGGCCCAGCGGGAGACCCAGTACTTC.

This clone was found a few times. This rearrangement joins TRBV7-8 to TRBJ1-5; a possible D gene is TRBD1 (6 bases). V was shortened by 9 bases and J by 2 bases, with 14 bases between the two germline ends. The CDR3 extends over 14 amino acids. From germline, CDR1 is SGHVS and CDR2 FQNEAQ. This CDR3 is CASQGSWGNQPQHF. CDR3 nucleotide sequence: TGTGCCAGTCAGGGGTCGTGGGGCAATCAGCCCCAGCATTTT.

CDR3 amino acids: CASSHLRSLASGRHSYNEQFF. CDR3 nucleotides: TGCGCCAGCAGCCACCTCAGAAGTCTCGCTAGCGGGAGGCACTCCTACAATGAGCAGTTCTTC. The rearrangement links TRBV4-1 to TRBJ2-1, with 11 bases aligning to TRBD2. This CDR3 contains 21 residues. Germline lookup yields CDR1 MGHRA and CDR2 YSYEKL. The ends lost 3 bases at V and 0 bases at J; junction bases unmatched: 16.

This chain uses TRBV15 with TRBJ1-2; D not certain. The germline V gene encodes CDR1 LNHNV and CDR2 YYDKDF (reference sequence). V gave up 4 bases and J gave up 11 bases, with 20 bases separating them. The CDR3 is made up of 14 amino acids. CDR3 loop: CATSNKGIRMGYTF. In nucleotides, the CDR3 is TGTGCCACCAGCAACAAGGGTATTAGGATGGGGTACACCTTC.